This note documents a single T cell receptor beta chain sequence. Its antigen remains unidentified. 60 Vbeta and 13 Jbeta primers were used in PCR. Measured with immunoSEQ multiplex PCR; TCRdb has only the in-frame clones, and not every one. Of fewer than 200,000 clones in the sample, approximately 85% were seen once. The sample originates from a study of cytomegalovirus exposure and HLA in healthy donors. Study-level points and caveats: Per a later analysis, roughly 17,000 TCR beta sequences showed association with HLA alleles at 0.05 false discovery rate.

The sequence was collected from a man aged 45-65 years in good health and CMV-seropositive. Sequenced material: PBMCs.

CDR3 bases: TGTGCCAGCACGGACAGGTTCTACGAGCAGTACTTC. It codes for CASTDRFYEQYF. The V and J genes are TRBV28 and TRBJ2-7; 7 nucleotides match TRBD1. The CDR3 totals 12 residues. V shed 7 bases, J shed 3 bases, and the junction held 3 bases outside the gene matches. Germline loops: CDR1 MDHEN, CDR2 SYDVKM.